The 17 T cell receptor beta chains below all came from one sample that was sequenced in a study of T cells in tuberculosis. The assay was immunoSEQ multiplex PCR, and TCRdb's table has in-frame clones only and misses some. The sample includes 20,000 to 25,000 clones, over 75% of them seen just once. The sample was PBMCs. The receptor source for this set is a donor under 30 with latent tuberculosis or without tuberculosis infection.

This clone was observed a handful of times. This rearrangement joins TRBV21-1 to TRBJ1-2; TRBD1 is the table's D call and was not checked against the DNA. TRBV21-1 is deemed a pseudogene. This CDR3 has 15 residues. CDR3 amino acids: CASSEGQWIRDGYTF. The CDR3 nucleotides are TGTGCCAGCAGCGAGGGACAGTGGATCAGGGATGGCTACACCTTC.

V and J are TRBV5-6 and TRBJ1-2; TRBD1 might be the D (6 bases). Trimming took 4 bases from V and 3 from J, leaving 16 bases between them. Germline lookup yields CDR1 SGHDT and CDR2 YYEEEE. The CDR3 has 15 residues. In nucleotides, the CDR3 is TGTGCCAGCAGCGGAACAGGGATATCATACTATGGCTACACCTTC. It translates to CASSGTGISYYGYTF. The whole variable domain, filled in from reference TRBV5-6 and TRBJ1-2, reads DAGVTQSPTHLIKTRGQQVTLRCSPKSGHDTVSWYQQALGQGPQFIFQYYEEEERQRGNFPDRFSGHQFPNYSSELNVNALLLGDSALYLCASSGTGISYYGYTFGSGTRLTVV.

The rearrangement links TRBV13 to TRBJ2-7, with 14 bases lining up with TRBD2. Trimming cost V 5 bases and J 9 bases; bases outside gene matches: 6. CDR3 length: 14 residues. Germline V gives CDR1 PRHDT, CDR2 FYEKMQ (reference sequence). The DNA for the CDR3 is TGTGCCAGCAGCCAGACTAGCGGGGGGGCCGTGCAGTACTTC. Its protein is CASSQTSGGAVQYF.

The chain combines TRBV5-6 with TRBJ1-6, with unresolved D. The germline CDR1 and CDR2 sequences are SGHDT and YYEEEE. There are 15 residues in the CDR3. Trimming shortened V by 2 bases and J by 9 bases, and 15 bases separated the two germline ends. The CDR3: CASSFTPLPGSPLHF. In nucleotides, the CDR3 is TGTGCCAGCAGCTTTACCCCCCTCCCCGGTTCACCCCTCCACTTT.

This chain connects TRBV12-5 to TRBJ2-1; D not certain. The CDR3 loop spans 17 amino acids. Trimming removed 0 bases from V and 2 bases from J, with 14 bases in between. Germline lookup yields CDR1 LGHNT and CDR2 FRNRAP. The CDR3 reads CASGLVDGRQAYNEQFF. CDR3 DNA sequence: TGTGCTAGTGGTTTGGTAGATGGGCGCCAGGCCTACAATGAGCAGTTCTTC.

The table lists this clone with a few counts. The V gene is TRBV19, the J gene TRBJ2-1, with 11 bases fitting TRBD2. Unmatched junction bases numbered 7, after V lost 6 bases and J lost 9 bases. Germline assignment: CDR1 LNHDA and CDR2 SQIVND (reference sequence). This CDR3 has 14 residues. The CDR3 spells CASSPNSGGAEQFF. As DNA, the CDR3 is TGTGCCAGTAGCCCAAATAGCGGGGGGGCTGAGCAGTTCTTC.

This clone has a single count. V is TRBV14 and J is TRBJ2-1; 7 nucleotides line up with TRBD1. V shed 2 bases, J shed 9 bases, and the junction held 7 bases outside the gene matches. The length of the CDR3 is 14 residues. Germline CDR1 is SGHDN and CDR2 is FVKESK. CDR3 bases: TGTGCCAGCAGCCAACTTTCAGGGGGTAGTGAGCAGTTCTTC. Its protein is CASSQLSGGSEQFF.

The rearrangement uses TRBV11-2 and TRBJ2-7; D possibly corresponds to TRBD1 (5 bases). The CDR3 runs to 16 residues. Germline V gives CDR1 SGHAT, CDR2 FQNNGV. The germline V and J ends were trimmed by 1 base and 3 bases, with 16 bases remaining between them. DNA of the CDR3: TGTGCCAGCAGCTTAGGGCTTCAGGGCAGAAACTACGAGCAGTACTTC. Translated: CASSLGLQGRNYEQYF.

V is TRBV11-2 and J is TRBJ2-3, with D perhaps TRBD1 (6 bases). The CDR3 consists of 14 residues. CDR1 SGHAT and CDR2 FQNNGV come from the germline V gene. V was pared by 5 bases and J by 2 bases, with 11 bases between. For the CDR3, the DNA is TGTGCCAGCAGCCCCGGACAGATCACAGATACGCAGTATTTT. It encodes CASSPGQITDTQYF.

The chain employs TRBV7-3 and TRBJ2-3; weak D call: TRBD1 (6 bases). CDR1 and CDR2 (germline): SGHTA, FQGTGA. The V and J ends lost 3 bases and 5 bases respectively, with 12 bases between them. CDR3 length: 14 amino acids. The CDR3 DNA reads TGTGCCAGCAGCTTGGGACACGGTGGAGATACGCAGTATTTT. It specifies CASSLGHGGDTQYF.

The chain combines TRBV15 with TRBJ1-1, with D possibly being TRBD1 (5 bases). This CDR3 region has 14 residues. V was trimmed by 2 bases and J by 5 bases, leaving 12 bases between them. Per the germline V gene, CDR1 is LNHNV and CDR2 is YYDKDF (reference sequence). The chain's CDR3 is CATSRQGWGTEAFF. The CDR3 region has the DNA TGTGCCACCAGCAGACAGGGTTGGGGAACTGAAGCTTTCTTT.

The J gene is TRBJ1-2, the V gene TRBV4-1, with D perhaps matching TRBD1 (6 bases). The CDR3 has 21 residues. The V end was cut by 2 bases, the J end by 0 bases, with 28 bases between. The germline CDR1 and CDR2 sequences are MGHRA and YSYEKL. CDR3 bases: TGCGCCAGCAGCCAAAATTCAGGGAAAGTAGGACAGCCCATCTCTAACTATGGCTACACCTTC. It is translated as CASSQNSGKVGQPISNYGYTF.

This clone showed up just a few times. The chain uses TRBV15 and TRBJ1-6, with a tentative D call TRBD1 (5 bases). The V end lost 0 bases, the J end lost 7 bases, and 13 bases lay between the germline ends. The CDR3 loop spans 16 amino acids. Germline CDR1 LNHNV, CDR2 YYDKDF (reference sequence). CDR3 residues: CATSRDAGRINSPLHF. CDR3 in DNA: TGTGCCACCAGCAGAGATGCGGGGCGGATAAATTCACCCCTCCACTTT.

The chain uses TRBV10-3 and TRBJ2-3; TRBD2 matches at 9 bases. V lost 10 bases to trimming and J lost 6 bases; unmatched junction nucleotides: 8. The CDR3 sequence is 13 residues long. Germline V gene data show CDR1 as ENHRY and CDR2 as SYGVKD. The CDR3 region has the DNA TGTGCCACTGGCGGGGGGGCAAGGGATACGCAGTATTTT. This translates into CATGGGARDTQYF.

This chain connects TRBV7-2 to TRBJ2-7, with no clear D. The V end was cut by 5 bases, the J end by 2 bases, with 10 bases between. Germline-derived CDR1 and CDR2 are SGHTA and FQGNSA. CDR3 length: 13 amino acids. As DNA, the CDR3 is TGTGCCAGCAGCCCCCAAACTGCCTACGAGCAGTACTTC. Translation: CASSPQTAYEQYF.

Comment on this clone: Germline is not matched at one junction end, which may reflect a read error. The chain recombines TRBV30 with TRBJ2-3, with D tentatively TRBD2 (5 bases). CDR3 length: 12 residues. Germline CDR1 reads GTSNPN; CDR2 reads SVGIG (reference sequence). As DNA, the CDR3 is TGTGCCCGGAGGTCCGGAGGTGATACGCAGTATTTT. It codes for CARRSGGDTQYF.

The count of this clone is one. The chain carries TRBV6-5 and TRBJ1-1, with D unclear. This CDR3 has 13 amino acids. Trimming left V 6 bases short and J 12 bases short, with 20 bases between. From germline, CDR1 is MNHEY and CDR2 SVGAGI. CDR3 protein: CASSMGGEPLSFF. The CDR3 coding sequence is TGTGCCAGCAGCATGGGAGGAGAACCACTTTCTTTCTTT.